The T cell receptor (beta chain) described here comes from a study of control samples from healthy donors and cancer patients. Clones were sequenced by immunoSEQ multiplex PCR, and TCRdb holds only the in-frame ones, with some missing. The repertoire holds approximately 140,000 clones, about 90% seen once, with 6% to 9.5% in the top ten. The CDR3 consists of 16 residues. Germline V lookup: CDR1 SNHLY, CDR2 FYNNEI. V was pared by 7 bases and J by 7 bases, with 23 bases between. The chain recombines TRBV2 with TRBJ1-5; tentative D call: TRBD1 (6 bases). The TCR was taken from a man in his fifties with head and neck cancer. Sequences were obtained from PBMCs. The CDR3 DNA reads TGTGCCAGCAACTCCCCTGGGGCAGGGGACCCACAGCCCCAGCATTTT. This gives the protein CASNSPGAGDPQPQHF.